These 14 T cell receptor beta chains were all obtained from the same sample, sequenced in a study of OX40 agonist ivuxolimab in advanced cancers. Sequencing was performed with immunoSEQ multiplex PCR; in TCRdb, only in-frame clones are kept and a portion is missing. The sample lists 80,000 to 100,000 clones, around 90% occurring once. Sequenced material: CD4+ or CD8+ T cells sorted from blood, taken in a trial of the OX40 agonist ivuxolimab. All receptors come from an adult with an advanced solid tumor such as melanoma, head and neck, liver or kidney cancer.

This sequence joins TRBV29-1 and TRBJ1-1; weak D call: TRBD1 (5 bases). Germline CDR1 and CDR2: SQVTM and ANQGSEA. The CDR3 has 13 residues. The V gene lost 7 bases and the J gene lost 1 base, with 13 bases spanning the gap. CDR3 region: CSARDRSNTEAFF. Here the CDR3 DNA reads TGCAGCGCACGGGACCGTTCGAACACTGAAGCTTTCTTT.

The chain joins TRBV19 to TRBJ1-5; D unresolved. V was trimmed by 3 bases and J by 11 bases, leaving 17 bases between them. Germline V gene lookup returns CDR1 LNHDA and CDR2 SQIVND (reference sequence). This CDR3 is built from 14 residues. The CDR3 sequence: CASSINPQAGAQHF. The CDR3, as DNA: TGTGCCAGTAGTATTAACCCCCAGGCCGGGGCCCAGCATTTT. Together with reference TRBV19 and TRBJ1-5, the CDR3 gives the full variable domain: DGGITQSPKYLFRKEGQNVTLSCEQNLNHDAMYWYRQDPGQGLRLIYYSQIVNDFQKGDIAEGYSVSREKKESFPLTVTSAQKNPTAFYLCASSINPQAGAQHFGDGTRLSIL.

The chain links TRBV6-4 to TRBJ2-3; possible D gene TRBD2, 6 bases. This CDR3 is built from 14 residues. Per the germline V gene, CDR1 is MRHNA and CDR2 is SNTAGT. Trimming shortened V by 10 bases and J by 7 bases, and 21 bases separated the two germline ends. The CDR3 DNA sequence: TGTGCCACCAGCGCCGCGGCAGGGAGGCATACGCAGTATTTT. This encodes CATSAAAGRHTQYF.

The J gene is TRBJ2-7, the V gene TRBV28; D possibly matches TRBD1 or TRBD2 (5 bases each). Trimming stripped 4 bases from V and 2 bases from J, with 21 bases between. The germline gives CDR1 MDHEN, CDR2 SYDVKM. CDR3 size: 17 residues. The DNA for the CDR3 is TGTGCCAGCAGTTCTCGGGGCGAGGCCACGACCCCCTACGAGCAGTACTTC. Translated, it gives CASSSRGEATTPYEQYF. The variable domain in full, with the rest retrieved from reference TRBV28 and TRBJ2-7, is DVKVTQSSRYLVKRTGEKVFLECVQDMDHENMFWYRQDPGLGLRLIYFSYDVKMKEKGDIPEGYSVSREKKERFSLILESASTNQTSMYLCASSSRGEATTPYEQYFGPGTRLTVT.

This chain joins TRBV19 and TRBJ2-3, with a possible D match to TRBD2 (6 bases). V lost 3 bases, J lost 4 bases, and 20 bases lay in between. The V gene's germline CDR1 is LNHDA and CDR2 SQIVND (reference sequence). The CDR3 extends over 17 amino acids. Here the CDR3 DNA reads TGTGCCAGTAGTATTCCCAGGGCGGGAAGGCGGGCAGATACGCAGTATTTT. It encodes CASSIPRAGRRADTQYF.

The J gene is TRBJ2-5, the V gene TRBV5-1; D remains ambiguous. There are 12 residues in the CDR3. Germline CDR1 is SGHRS and CDR2 is YFSETQ. Trimming took 2 bases from V and 3 from J, leaving 5 bases between them. This chain's CDR3 is CASSFGEETQYF. In nucleotides, the CDR3 is TGCGCCAGCAGCTTTGGAGAAGAGACCCAGTACTTC.

The rearrangement links TRBV19 to TRBJ2-2, with TRBD1 matching over 7 bases. The CDR3 consists of 15 residues. CDR1 and CDR2 (germline): LNHDA, SQIVND (reference sequence). V dropped 5 bases and J dropped 7; count of bases not matched to a gene: 10. In DNA form, the CDR3 reads TGTGCCAGTAGTCCCATGGCAGGGGGTATCGGGGAGCTGTTTTTT. This sequence encodes CASSPMAGGIGELFF.

The V call is TRBV5-1, the J call TRBJ1-1; D is uncertain. CDR3 length: 14 amino acids. The V gene lost 1 base and the J gene lost 1 base, with 8 bases spanning the gap. Germline V gene lookup returns CDR1 SGHRS and CDR2 YFSETQ. The chain's CDR3 is CASSLRAGNTEAFF. The CDR3, as DNA: TGCGCCAGCAGCTTGAGAGCGGGGAACACTGAAGCTTTCTTT.

The chain combines TRBV2 with TRBJ2-7; 9 bases line up with TRBD2. V dropped 2 bases and J dropped 3; count of bases not matched to a gene: 14. Per the germline V gene, CDR1 is SNHLY and CDR2 is FYNNEI. The CDR3 runs to 18 residues. For the CDR3, the DNA is TGTGCCAGCAGTGAAAAGGGGACGTTTCTAGCGGGAAGCTACGAGCAGTACTTC. It codes for CASSEKGTFLAGSYEQYF.

The gene calls are TRBV9 and TRBJ1-5; D is unclear. CDR1 and CDR2 (germline): SGDLS, YYNGEE. This CDR3 comprises 14 residues. V was pared by 3 bases and J by 0 bases, with 7 bases between. CDR3 DNA: TGTGCCAGCAGCGCGGGGAATAGCAATCAGCCCCAGCATTTT. This gives the protein CASSAGNSNQPQHF.

The chain joins TRBV7-6 to TRBJ2-7; 8 bases match TRBD2. Germline CDR1 reads SGHVS; CDR2 reads FNYEAQ. The CDR3 loop spans 15 amino acids. The J segment lost 1 base and the V segment lost 3 bases, leaving 5 bases of the junction unmatched. The CDR3, as DNA: TGTGCCAGCAGCTTGGTAGCGGGAATTTCCTACGAGCAGTACTTC. Encoded protein: CASSLVAGISYEQYF.

The chain is built from TRBV11-2 and TRBJ2-3, with D possibly matching TRBD2 (5 bases). This CDR3 contains 16 residues. The V end was cut by 3 bases, the J end by 5 bases, with 18 bases between. The germline CDR1 and CDR2 sequences are SGHAT and FQNNGV. The CDR3 DNA reads as TGTGCCAGCAGCTTTTGGCGGTCCGCGGGCCTAGATACGCAGTATTTT. It encodes CASSFWRSAGLDTQYF. The full variable domain, rest sourced from reference TRBV11-2 and TRBJ2-3, is EAGVAQSPRYKIIEKRQSVAFWCNPISGHATLYWYQQILGQGPKLLIQFQNNGVVDDSQLPKDRFSAERLKGVDSTLKIQPAKLEDSAVYLCASSFWRSAGLDTQYFGPGTRLTVL.

This chain connects TRBV6-6 to TRBJ2-7; D perhaps matches TRBD1 (5 bases). The V gene's germline CDR1 is MNHNY and CDR2 SVGAGI (reference sequence). V dropped 0 bases and J dropped 3 bases, with 12 bases sitting between them. This CDR3 is 15 amino acids long. DNA of the CDR3: TGTGCCAGCAGTTACTCGATTGGGCAGGGCTACGAGCAGTACTTC. Amino acids: CASSYSIGQGYEQYF.

This clone was detected only once. The chain links TRBV28 to TRBJ1-1; D is undetermined. Germline V lookup: CDR1 MDHEN, CDR2 SYDVKM. Trimming cost V 4 bases and J 4 bases, with 16 bases left between them. The CDR3 runs 15 residues. The CDR3: CASSSSLGVATEAFF. The DNA for the CDR3 is TGTGCCAGCAGTTCATCCCTCGGGGTGGCCACTGAAGCTTTCTTT.